This T cell receptor (beta chain) is drawn from a study of cytomegalovirus exposure and HLA in healthy donors. Notes on the study in general: Some TCR beta chains (about 170 of them) were listed as cytomegalovirus-associated.

Looked up from germline, CDR1 is SGDLS and CDR2 is YYNGEE. CDR3 length equals 12 residues. V shed 0 bases and J shed 6 bases, with 7 bases lying between them. With respect to this clone: Its antigen is unidentified.

Method: immunoSEQ multiplex PCR; TCRdb's copy keeps in-frame clones and lacks some. Among 97,000 or so clones, less than 95% were seen once, and the ten largest hold 0.8% to 0.9%. The specimen sequenced was PBMCs. The TCR sequence derives from a woman between 18 and 29 years old in good health and CMV-seronegative. The chain links TRBV9 to TRBJ2-7, with D possibly TRBD2 on 5 matching bases. CDR3 sequence: CASSVGEGEQYF. The CDR3 region has the DNA TGTGCCAGCAGCGTAGGCGAGGGCGAGCAGTACTTC.